This T cell receptor (beta chain) was obtained from a study of shared clonotypes between healthy human individuals. Study details: Serving as donors were two women and three men, whose ages spanned 18 to 49.

CD45RO-negative, CCR7-selected cells formed the naive CD8 fraction, which excluded terminally differentiated effector memory CD45RA+ cells. V was trimmed by 1 base and J by 0 bases, leaving 19 bases between them. Germline CDR1 reads MDHEN; CDR2 reads SYDVKM. The CDR3 has 18 residues. Clones were sequenced by immunoSEQ multiplex PCR, and TCRdb holds only the in-frame ones, with some missing. The data hold fewer than 850,000 clones, with 90% to 98% observed a single time. The sequence came from a man aged 25 to 40 in good health. The chain joins TRBV28 to TRBJ2-7; D is possibly TRBD1 (6 bases). The specimen sequenced was naive CD8+ T cells sorted from blood. CDR3 DNA sequence: TGTGCCAGCAGTTTATCAGGGGCTCTAGGAGATAGCTCCTACGAGCAGTACTTC. Protein sequence: CASSLSGALGDSSYEQYF.